This TCR beta chain was identified during a study of radiation and T cells in renal cell carcinoma. This clone has a single count. This CDR3 has 14 residues. Germline CDR1 and CDR2: SGHDT and YYEEEE. V lost 4 bases and J lost 3; bases outside the gene matches: 4. Assay: immunoSEQ multiplex PCR; the TCRdb copy retains only in-frame clones and omits some. Seen here are 100,000 to 150,000 clones, about 81% observed once, and the top ten hold around 2%. Time point in this sample: blood 2 weeks post-SBRT. Treatment meaning: 15 Gy SBRT to primary tumor, nephrectomy 4 weeks later. The material was blood, obtained from a patient whose treatment included radiotherapy and nephrectomy. The chain carries TRBV5-6 and TRBJ2-7; TRBD2 aligns across 10 bases. The sequence was collected from a woman between 55 and 75 years old with renal cell carcinoma. This CDR3 is CASSRWTSGYEQYF. In nucleotides, the CDR3 is TGTGCCAGCAGCCGGTGGACTAGCGGCTACGAGCAGTACTTC. The whole variable domain, remainder taken from reference TRBV5-6 and TRBJ2-7, is DAGVTQSPTHLIKTRGQQVTLRCSPKSGHDTVSWYQQALGQGPQFIFQYYEEEERQRGNFPDRFSGHQFPNYSSELNVNALLLGDSALYLCASSRWTSGYEQYFGPGTRLTVT.